The 2 T cell receptor beta chains reported below all come from one sample, sequenced in a study of T cell repertoires in cytomegalovirus infection. For these TCRs, the target antigens are not known. TCRdb processed the reads anew with MiXCR; each CDR3 protein has one entry. In the table there are roughly 500,000 distinct CDR3 sequences, around 30% of which are singletons. The material sequenced was cultured PBMCs, taken from culture after CMV antigen stimulation. The receptor set was obtained from a human donor in good health (CMV status not recorded). Some clones in this sample may be carry-over from other donors' samples.

V is TRBV9 and J is TRBJ2-1; 9 bases match TRBD2. CDR3 size: 14 residues. Germline V gives CDR1 SGDLS, CDR2 YYNGEE. V lost 4 bases and J lost 9; bases outside the gene matches: 8. Here the CDR3 DNA reads TGTGCCAGCAGCTTAGGCGGGAGGGCCGCTGAGCAGTTCTTC. Its protein product is CASSLGGRAAEQFF.

This clonotype was detected many times. This rearrangement joins TRBV15 to TRBJ2-3; D is possibly TRBD1 (6 bases). Germline loops: CDR1 LNHNV, CDR2 YYDKDF (reference sequence). Trimming cost V 4 bases and J 5 bases, with 7 bases left between them. The CDR3 has 12 amino acids. The CDR3: CATSKQGDTQYF. As DNA, the CDR3 is TGTGCCACCAGCAAACAGGGAGATACGCAGTATTTT. The variable domain in full, completed from reference TRBV15 and TRBJ2-3, reads DAMVIQNPRYQVTQFGKPVTLSCSQTLNHNVMYWYQQKSSQAPKLLFHYYDKDFNNEADTPDNFQSRRPNTSFCFLDIRSPGLGDTAMYLCATSKQGDTQYFGPGTRLTVL.